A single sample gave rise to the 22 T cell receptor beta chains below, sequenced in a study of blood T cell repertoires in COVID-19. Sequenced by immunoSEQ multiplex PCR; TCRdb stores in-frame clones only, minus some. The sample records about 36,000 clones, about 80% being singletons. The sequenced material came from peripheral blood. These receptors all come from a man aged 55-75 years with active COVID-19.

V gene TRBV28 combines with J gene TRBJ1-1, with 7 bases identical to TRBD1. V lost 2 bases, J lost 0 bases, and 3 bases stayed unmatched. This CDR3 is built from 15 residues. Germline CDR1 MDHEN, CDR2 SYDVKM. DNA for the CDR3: TGTGCCAGCAGTTTAAAGGACAGGCTGAACACTGAAGCTTTCTTT. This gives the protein CASSLKDRLNTEAFF.

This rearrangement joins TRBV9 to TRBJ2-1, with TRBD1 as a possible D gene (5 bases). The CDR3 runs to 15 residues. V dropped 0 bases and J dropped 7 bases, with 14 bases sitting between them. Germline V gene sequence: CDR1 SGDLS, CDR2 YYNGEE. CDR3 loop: CASSVASQGRNEQFF. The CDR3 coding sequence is TGTGCCAGCAGCGTAGCGTCGCAGGGAAGGAATGAGCAGTTCTTC.

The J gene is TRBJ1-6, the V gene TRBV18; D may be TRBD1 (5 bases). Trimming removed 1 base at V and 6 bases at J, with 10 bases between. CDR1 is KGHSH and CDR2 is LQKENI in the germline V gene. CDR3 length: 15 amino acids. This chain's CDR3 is CASSPQGQGNSPLHF. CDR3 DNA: TGTGCCAGCTCACCACAGGGTCAGGGTAATTCACCCCTCCACTTT.

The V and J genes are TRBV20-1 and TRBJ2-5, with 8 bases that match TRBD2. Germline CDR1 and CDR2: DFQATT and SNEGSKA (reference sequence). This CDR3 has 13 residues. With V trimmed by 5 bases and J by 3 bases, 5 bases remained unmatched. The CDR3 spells CSAGGGGKETQYF. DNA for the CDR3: TGCAGTGCTGGTGGCGGGGGGAAAGAGACCCAGTACTTC.

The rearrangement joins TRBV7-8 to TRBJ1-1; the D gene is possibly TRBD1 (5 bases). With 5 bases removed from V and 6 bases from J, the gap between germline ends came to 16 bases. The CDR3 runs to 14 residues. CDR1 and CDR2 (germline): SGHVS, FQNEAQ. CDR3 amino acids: CASSKSREKAEAFF. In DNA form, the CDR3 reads TGTGCCAGCAGCAAAAGCAGGGAAAAGGCTGAAGCTTTCTTT.

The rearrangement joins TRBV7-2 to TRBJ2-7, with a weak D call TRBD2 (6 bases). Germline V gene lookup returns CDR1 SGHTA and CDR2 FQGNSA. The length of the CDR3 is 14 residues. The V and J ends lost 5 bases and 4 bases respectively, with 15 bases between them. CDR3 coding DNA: TGTGCCAGCAGCCAGGCTAGCGTCGGGTACGAGCAGTACTTC. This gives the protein CASSQASVGYEQYF.

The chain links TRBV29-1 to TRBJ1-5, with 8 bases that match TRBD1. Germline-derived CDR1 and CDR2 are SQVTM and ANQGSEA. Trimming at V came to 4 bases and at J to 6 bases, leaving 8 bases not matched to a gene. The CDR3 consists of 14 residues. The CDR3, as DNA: TGCAGCGTTGGCCTGACAGGGGTGGGTCAGCCCCAGCATTTT. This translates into CSVGLTGVGQPQHF.

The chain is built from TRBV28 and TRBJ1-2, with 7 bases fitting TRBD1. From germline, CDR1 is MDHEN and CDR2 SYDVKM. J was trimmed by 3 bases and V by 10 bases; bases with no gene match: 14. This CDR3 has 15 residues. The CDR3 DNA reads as TGTGCCACCCGAAGAGAGGAAACAGGGGACTATGGCTACACCTTC. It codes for CATRREETGDYGYTF.

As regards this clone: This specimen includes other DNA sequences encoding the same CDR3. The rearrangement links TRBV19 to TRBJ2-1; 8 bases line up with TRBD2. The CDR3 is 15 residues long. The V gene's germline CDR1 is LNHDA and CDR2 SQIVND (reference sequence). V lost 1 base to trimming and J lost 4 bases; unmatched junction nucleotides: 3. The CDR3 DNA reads TGTGCCAGTAGTATAGCGGCGGGGGGTTACAATGAGCAGTTCTTC. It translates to CASSIAAGGYNEQFF.

The CDR3 reads CASSNLASYNEQFF. The CDR3 DNA sequence: TGCGCCAGCAGTAATCTAGCGAGCTACAATGAGCAGTTCTTC. The gene calls are TRBV5-1 and TRBJ2-1; maybe TRBD2 (6 bases). CDR1 is SGHRS and CDR2 is YFSETQ in the germline V gene. V lost 5 bases to trimming and J lost 3 bases, with 12 bases between them. The CDR3 runs to 14 residues.

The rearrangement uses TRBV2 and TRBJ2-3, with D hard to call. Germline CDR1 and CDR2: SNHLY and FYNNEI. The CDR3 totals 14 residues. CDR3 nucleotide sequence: TGTGCTTCCCTCGCAGGCCAGGTCACAGATACGCAGTATTTT. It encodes CASLAGQVTDTQYF.

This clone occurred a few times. CDR3 protein: CASSFGQGNQPQHF. The CDR3 region has the DNA TGTGCCAGCAGTTTCGGACAGGGCAATCAGCCCCAGCATTTT. The rearrangement joins TRBV5-6 to TRBJ1-5; 7 positions agree with TRBD1. V lost 5 bases, J lost 2 bases, and 4 bases stayed unmatched. CDR1 and CDR2 (germline): SGHDT, YYEEEE. This CDR3 region has 14 residues.

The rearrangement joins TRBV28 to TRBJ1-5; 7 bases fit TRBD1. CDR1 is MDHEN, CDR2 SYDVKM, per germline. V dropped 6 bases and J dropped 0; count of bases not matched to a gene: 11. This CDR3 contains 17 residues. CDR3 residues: CASSFSTGFNSNQPQHF. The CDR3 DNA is TGTGCCAGCAGCTTCTCGACAGGGTTTAATAGCAATCAGCCCCAGCATTTT.

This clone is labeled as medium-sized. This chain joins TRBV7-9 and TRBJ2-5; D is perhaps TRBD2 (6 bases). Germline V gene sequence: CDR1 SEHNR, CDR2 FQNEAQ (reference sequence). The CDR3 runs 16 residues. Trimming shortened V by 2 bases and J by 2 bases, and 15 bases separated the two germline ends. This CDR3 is CASSLFVTSSQETQYF. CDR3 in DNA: TGTGCCAGCAGCTTATTCGTCACTAGCAGTCAAGAGACCCAGTACTTC.

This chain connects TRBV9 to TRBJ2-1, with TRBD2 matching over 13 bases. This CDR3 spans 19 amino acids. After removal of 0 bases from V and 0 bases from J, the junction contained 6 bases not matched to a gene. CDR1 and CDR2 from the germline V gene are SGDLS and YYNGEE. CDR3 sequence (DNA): TGTGCCAGCAGCGTAGGGACTAGCGGGGGATCCAGCTCCTACAATGAGCAGTTCTTC. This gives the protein CASSVGTSGGSSSYNEQFF.

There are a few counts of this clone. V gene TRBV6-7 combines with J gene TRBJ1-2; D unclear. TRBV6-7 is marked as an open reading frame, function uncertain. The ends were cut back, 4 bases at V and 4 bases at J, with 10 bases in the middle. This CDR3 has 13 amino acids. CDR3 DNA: TGTGCCAGCAGTTGTGGAGGCAGCTATGGCTACACCTTC. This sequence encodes CASSCGGSYGYTF.

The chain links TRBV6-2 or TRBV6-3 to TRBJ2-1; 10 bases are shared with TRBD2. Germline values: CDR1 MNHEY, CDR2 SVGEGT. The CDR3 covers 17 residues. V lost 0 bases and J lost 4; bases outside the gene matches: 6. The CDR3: CASSYSPSGGVYNEQFF. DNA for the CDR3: TGTGCCAGCAGTTACTCGCCAAGCGGGGGGGTTTACAATGAGCAGTTCTTC.

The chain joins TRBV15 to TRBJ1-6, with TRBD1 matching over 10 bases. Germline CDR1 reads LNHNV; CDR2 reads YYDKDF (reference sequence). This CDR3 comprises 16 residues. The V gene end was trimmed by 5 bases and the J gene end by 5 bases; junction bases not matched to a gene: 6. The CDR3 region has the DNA TGTGCCACCAGCCGCGGGACAGGGGATAATAATTCACCCCTCCACTTT. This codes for CATSRGTGDNNSPLHF.

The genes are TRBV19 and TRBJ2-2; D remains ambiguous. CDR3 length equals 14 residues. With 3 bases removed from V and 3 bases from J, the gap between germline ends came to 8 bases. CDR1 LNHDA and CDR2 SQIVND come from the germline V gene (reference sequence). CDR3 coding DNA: TGTGCCAGTAGTATTCGACGGGACACCGGGGAGCTGTTTTTT. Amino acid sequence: CASSIRRDTGELFF. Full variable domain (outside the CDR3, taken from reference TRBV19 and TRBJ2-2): DGGITQSPKYLFRKEGQNVTLSCEQNLNHDAMYWYRQDPGQGLRLIYYSQIVNDFQKGDIAEGYSVSREKKESFPLTVTSAQKNPTAFYLCASSIRRDTGELFFGEGSRLTVL.

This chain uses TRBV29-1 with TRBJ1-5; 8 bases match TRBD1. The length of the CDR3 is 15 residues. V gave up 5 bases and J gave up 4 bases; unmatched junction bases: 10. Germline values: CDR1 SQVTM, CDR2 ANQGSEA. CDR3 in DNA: TGCAGCGTTCTAATGACAGGGGTAACAAATCAGCCCCAGCATTTT. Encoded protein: CSVLMTGVTNQPQHF.

This chain's CDR3 is CASRSSGTYNSPLHF. In nucleotides, the CDR3 is TGTGCCAGTAGATCCTCGGGGACCTATAATTCACCCCTCCACTTT. The rearrangement joins TRBV19 to TRBJ1-6; D is unresolved. Germline CDR1 LNHDA, CDR2 SQIVND (reference sequence). This CDR3 is built from 15 residues. V dropped 6 bases and J dropped 2 bases, with 11 bases sitting between them. The complete variable domain, with remaining parts taken from reference TRBV19 and TRBJ1-6, reads DGGITQSPKYLFRKEGQNVTLSCEQNLNHDAMYWYRQDPGQGLRLIYYSQIVNDFQKGDIAEGYSVSREKKESFPLTVTSAQKNPTAFYLCASRSSGTYNSPLHFGNGTRLTVT.

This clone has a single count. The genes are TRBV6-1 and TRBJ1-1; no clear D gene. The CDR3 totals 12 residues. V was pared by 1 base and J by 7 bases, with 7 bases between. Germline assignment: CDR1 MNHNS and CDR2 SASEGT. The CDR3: CASSEGRVEAFF. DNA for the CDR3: TGTGCCAGCAGTGAAGGCCGGGTTGAAGCTTTCTTT.